Listed here are 10 T cell receptor beta chains from one sample, sequenced in a study of blood T cell repertoires in COVID-19. Here immunoSEQ multiplex PCR was the method, and the copy in TCRdb shows in-frame clones only, minus some. The sample shows approximately 90,000 clones, 78% of them seen only once. The specimen sequenced was peripheral blood. The receptors come from a man aged 65 to 79 with COVID-19, enrolled during active disease.

This clone was counted a few times. This CDR3 reads CASSVEGLQYNEQFF. Written as DNA, the CDR3 is TGTGCCAGCAGCGTAGAGGGACTACAGTACAATGAGCAGTTCTTC. The chain joins TRBV9 to TRBJ2-1; 7 bases line up with TRBD2. This CDR3 spans 15 amino acids. Germline V gene sequence: CDR1 SGDLS, CDR2 YYNGEE. J lost 4 bases, V lost 0 bases, and 4 bases had no gene match. Looking up the rest from reference TRBV9 and TRBJ2-1 gives the full variable domain: DSGVTQTPKHLITATGQRVTLRCSPRSGDLSVYWYQQSLDQGLQFLIQYYNGEERAKGNILERFSAQQFPDLHSELNLSSLELGDSALYFCASSVEGLQYNEQFFGPGTRLTVL.

The J gene is TRBJ2-1, the V gene TRBV13; 7 bases agree with TRBD1. V lost 4 bases to trimming and J lost 4 bases; unmatched junction nucleotides: 4. The CDR3 loop spans 14 amino acids. The germline V gene has CDR1 PRHDT and CDR2 FYEKMQ (reference sequence). The CDR3 region has the DNA TGTGCCAGCAGCTCCTCGACAGGGTACAATGAGCAGTTCTTC. It encodes CASSSSTGYNEQFF. The full variable domain, rest sourced from reference TRBV13 and TRBJ2-1, is AAGVIQSPRHLIKEKRETATLKCYPIPRHDTVYWYQQGPGQDPQFLISFYEKMQSDKGSIPDRFSAQQFSDYHSELNMSSLELGDSALYFCASSSSTGYNEQFFGPGTRLTVL.

This chain joins TRBV5-1 and TRBJ2-1; 7 bases are shared with TRBD2. Germline loops: CDR1 SGHRS, CDR2 YFSETQ. This CDR3 contains 14 residues. Trimming removed 7 bases from V and 4 bases from J; junction bases left unmatched: 8. The CDR3 DNA reads as TGCGCCAGCTACCGGAGCGGGGAATACAATGAGCAGTTCTTC. This sequence encodes CASYRSGEYNEQFF. The whole variable domain, remainder taken from reference TRBV5-1 and TRBJ2-1, is KAGVTQTPRYLIKTRGQQVTLSCSPISGHRSVSWYQQTPGQGLQFLFEYFSETQRNKGNFPGRFSGRQFSNSRSEMNVSTLELGDSALYLCASYRSGEYNEQFFGPGTRLTVL.

This clone was seen just once. V and J are TRBV28 and TRBJ1-2; 7 nucleotides align to TRBD1. Germline V gene sequence: CDR1 MDHEN, CDR2 SYDVKM. Germline trimming cut 8 bases from V and 6 bases from J; bases unmatched to any gene: 9. The CDR3 loop spans 13 amino acids. The CDR3 sequence is CASATMTGNGYTF. The CDR3 bases are TGTGCCAGCGCTACCATGACAGGGAATGGCTACACCTTC.

The chain employs TRBV10-3 and TRBJ1-5, with D possibly matching TRBD1 (6 bases). From germline, CDR1 is ENHRY and CDR2 SYGVKD. Trimming left V 0 bases short and J 9 bases short, with 15 bases between. The CDR3 has 15 amino acids. The CDR3 sequence is CAISESEQGGTPQHF. CDR3 in DNA: TGTGCCATCAGTGAGTCAGAACAGGGTGGGACGCCCCAGCATTTT.

The chain combines TRBV5-1 with TRBJ2-2, with D tentatively TRBD1 (7 bases). In germline, CDR1 is SGHRS, CDR2 YFSETQ. The length of the CDR3 is 14 residues. The V end was cut by 5 bases, the J end by 4 bases, with 12 bases between. CDR3 amino acids: CASRRQGGTGELFF. As DNA, the CDR3 is TGCGCCAGCAGACGACAGGGAGGCACCGGGGAGCTGTTTTTT.

This clone was seen once. The DNA for the CDR3 is TGTGCCAGCAGTCCCAGGACAGGGGGCATAGGCTACACCTTC. Protein: CASSPRTGGIGYTF. The gene calls are TRBV27 and TRBJ1-2; 11 bases agree with TRBD1. This CDR3 is 14 amino acids long. Germline assignment: CDR1 MNHEY and CDR2 SMNVEV (reference sequence). V shed 5 bases and J 8 bases; nucleotides not matched to a gene: 7.

V is TRBV19 and J is TRBJ1-5; D not certain. The germline V gene encodes CDR1 LNHDA and CDR2 SQIVND (reference sequence). Trimming left V 6 bases short and J 7 bases short, with 13 bases between. This CDR3 has 13 residues. The chain's CDR3 is CASRRADGQPQHF. In DNA, the CDR3 is TGTGCCAGTAGGCGGGCGGACGGACAGCCCCAGCATTTT. The variable domain in full, completed from reference TRBV19 and TRBJ1-5, reads DGGITQSPKYLFRKEGQNVTLSCEQNLNHDAMYWYRQDPGQGLRLIYYSQIVNDFQKGDIAEGYSVSREKKESFPLTVTSAQKNPTAFYLCASRRADGQPQHFGDGTRLSIL.

The genes are TRBV19 and TRBJ1-4, with TRBD1 matching over 7 bases. Germline CDR1 LNHDA, CDR2 SQIVND (reference sequence). The ends lost 4 bases at V and 7 bases at J; junction bases unmatched: 9. CDR3 size: 15 residues. CDR3 protein: CASSTRQGRGEKLFF. The CDR3 coding sequence is TGTGCCAGTAGTACGCGACAGGGTCGGGGTGAAAAACTGTTTTTT.

J is TRBJ2-3 and V is TRBV9; TRBD2 matches at 11 bases. The germline V gene has CDR1 SGDLS and CDR2 YYNGEE. The V gene end was trimmed by 4 bases and the J gene end by 5 bases; junction bases not matched to a gene: 12. CDR3 length: 17 amino acids. In nucleotides, the CDR3 is TGTGCCAGCAGCCCCTCCGGACTAGCGGGCCCCAAAGATACGCAGTATTTT. Its protein is CASSPSGLAGPKDTQYF.